Listed below are T cell receptor beta chains from one sample, sequenced in a study of cytomegalovirus exposure and HLA in healthy donors. Libraries were prepared by immunoSEQ multiplex PCR; TCRdb keeps only in-frame clonotypes and omits some of them. The table lists roughly 60,000 clones, roughly 95% of them singletons, with 5.8% in the top ten. Input material: PBMCs. Every receptor here comes from a woman aged 18-29 years in good health and CMV-seropositive. The CDR3 runs from the conserved cysteine through the conserved F or W. D genes are given only for firm matches. Not all rows give a size; the values are once, few, many and, for expanded clones, a class.

v_gene	abundance	j_gene	d_gene	CDR3nt	CDR3aa
TRBV11-3	.	TRBJ1-2	.	TGTGCCAGCAGCTTAGTTTCGTCCAGGGTCTTAAACTATGGCTACACCTTC	CASSLVSSRVLNYGYTF
TRBV28	.	TRBJ1-2	.	TGTGCCAGCAGGCCAGACACCCCCGGAGGGGGCTACACCTTC	CASRPDTPGGGYTF
TRBV27	once	TRBJ1-1	.	TGTGCCAGCAGTCCGGGAAATCCTGGAAGGACTGAAGCTTTCTTT	CASSPGNPGRTEAFF
TRBV7-6	.	TRBJ2-7	TRBD1	TGTGCCAGCAGCTTAGTCCAGACAGGGCCCTACGAGCAGTACTTC	CASSLVQTGPYEQYF
TRBV28	.	TRBJ1-1	TRBD1	TGTGCCAGCAGTTTGGGGGACAGACTGAACACTGAAGCTTTCTTT	CASSLGDRLNTEAFF
TRBV6-1	.	TRBJ1-2	TRBD1	TGTGCCAGCAGTGAAAGGGAATGGGGACAGATCTTGTCAATCTATGGCTACACCTTC	CASSEREWGQILSIYGYTF
TRBV7-2	.	TRBJ2-5	.	TGTGCCAGCAGCTCCCCCGGGGACACATGGGGATTACAAGAGACCCAGTACTTC	CASSSPGDTWGLQETQYF
TRBV5-1	.	TRBJ2-2	.	TGCGCCAGCAGCTTGAACCCGGGGGAGACCACCGGGGAGCTGTTTTTT	CASSLNPGETTGELFF
TRBV2	.	TRBJ2-5	TRBD2	TGTGCCAGCAGCCCGGGACTAGCGGGGGGCCGGGAGACCCAGTACTTC	CASSPGLAGGRETQYF
TRBV14	few	TRBJ2-1	TRBD2	TGTGCCAGCAGCCAAGGGGAGGCACTCGGGAGGCAGGGAAACTACAATGAGCAGTTCTTC	CASSQGEALGRQGNYNEQFF
TRBV7-6	.	TRBJ2-1	TRBD2	TGTGCCAGCAGCCCCTCTACTAGCGGGAGTAAGCAGTTCTTC	CASSPSTSGSKQFF
TRBV21-1	.	TRBJ2-7	.	TGTGCCAGCAGCACCAGGACTAGTCTGGACGAGCAGTACTTC	CASSTRTSLDEQYF
TRBV4-1	.	TRBJ2-1	TRBD2	TGCGCCAGCAGCCAAGTACCAATCTCTAGCGGCTCCACGGAGGAGTTCTTC	CASSQVPISSGSTEEFF
TRBV27	.	TRBJ2-6	TRBD2	TGTGCCAGCAGTTTATCCCCAGCGGGAGGATACTCTGGGGCCAACGTCCTGACTTTC	CASSLSPAGGYSGANVLTF
TRBV15	.	TRBJ2-7	.	TGTGCCACCAGCCAGGGCACCTACGAGCAGTACTTC	CATSQGTYEQYF
TRBV15	.	TRBJ2-2	.	TGTGCCACCAGCAGAGCGGGCGGGGAGCTGTTTTTT	CATSRAGGELFF
TRBV19	.	TRBJ1-2	.	TGTGCCAGTACCTGGACAGCGTTCTATGGCTACACCTTC	CASTWTAFYGYTF
TRBV29-1	.	TRBJ2-1	TRBD2	TGCAGCGTTTATTTAAGCGGGAGCATTCGGGGCAGCTCCTACAATGAGCAGTTCTTC	CSVYLSGSIRGSSYNEQFF
TRBV7-3	.	TRBJ2-1	.	TGTGCCAGCAGCTTAACTAGCGACAATGAGCAGTTCTTC	CASSLTSDNEQFF
TRBV30	once	TRBJ2-3	.	TGTGCCTGGAGTCGAGGAGACTACACAGATACGCAGTATTTT	CAWSRGDYTDTQYF
TRBV11-1	.	TRBJ2-7	.	TGTGCCAGCAGCTTAGGAGCGGGCTACGAGCAGTACTTC	CASSLGAGYEQYF
TRBV27	.	TRBJ2-7	.	TGTGCCAGCAGTATCAGCTACGAGCAGTACTTC	CASSISYEQYF